The clone carrying this TCR beta chain showed up just a few times. V was clipped by 1 base and J by 4 bases, with 13 bases between them. CDR1 is MGHRA, CDR2 YSYEKL, per germline. The CDR3 is made up of 15 amino acids. TCRdb passed the 5' RACE reads through MiXCR, listing each CDR3 protein once. The sample records 150,000 to 200,000 distinct CDR3 sequences, about a fifth being singletons. This sample was taken from a study of T-cell memory formation after mild COVID-19. The chain couples TRBV4-1 to TRBJ1-2; D gene uncertain. The clonotype originates from an adult woman who had mild COVID-19 (a few samples of this study predate the infection). Cell type and time point are not known. The sequenced sample consisted of PBMCs or a T cell subset sorted from them (not recorded which). The CDR3 sequence: CASSQGIGRGYGYTF. CDR3 nucleotides: TGCGCCAGCAGCCAAGGGATCGGGCGGGGCTATGGCTACACCTTC.